This TCR beta chain was identified during a study of T-cell reconstitution after alpha-beta-depleted transplantation in children. Broader study findings: Expanded clones from the graft, numbering several hundred, reportedly supplied alpha-beta T cells about two months after transplant. Among T cells one year after transplant, newly produced cells accounted for most counts and diversity. For some patients, TCRbeta diversity was high at day 60 because of recipient T cells and thymic progenitors that survived.

There are 14 residues in the CDR3. V lost 5 bases and J lost 5, with 15 bases in between. CDR1 and CDR2 from the germline V gene are DFQATT and SNEGSKA (reference sequence). This clonotype was detected ten times or more. Its antigen is not known. Construction of the TCRbeta library involved unique molecular identifiers. MiXCR was run by TCRdb on the PCR reads, yielding one entry per CDR3 protein. The data contain around 210,000 distinct CDR3 sequences, around 7% of them singletons. The source is a boy between 2 and 15 years old with acute lymphoblastic leukemia, due to receive a stem cell transplant. This chain links TRBV20-1 with TRBJ1-4; unclear D gene. Sample: PBMCs, taken before TCRalphabeta/CD19-depleted stem cell transplant. In DNA form, the CDR3 reads TGCAGTGCTTCTCCGGGGTTTTTAAATGAAAAACTGTTTTTT. Residues: CSASPGFLNEKLFF.